This T cell receptor beta chain stems from a study of read filtering for tumor transcriptome and immune sequencing. This clonotype was detected many times. Bone marrow was sampled from every patient at the time of active disease. J lost 5 bases, V lost 6 bases, and 7 bases had no gene match. This CDR3 has 14 residues. This library used approximately 390 ng RNA and molecular barcoded adaptors spanning alpha/delta and beta/gamma chains. From the reads, TCRdb called clonotypes with MiXCR, one entry per CDR3 protein. The table shows about 90,000 distinct CDR3 sequences, with 12% occurring only once. This clonotype was sampled from a donor at least 40 years old with multiple myeloma. The chain joins TRBV12-3 or TRBV12-4 to TRBJ1-5; 7 bases line up with TRBD1. Input material: a population of CD138-negative cells sorted from bone marrow. CDR3 sequence: CASRRGGGDQPQHF. The CDR3 DNA sequence: TGTGCCAGCAGGCGGGGAGGGGGCGATCAGCCCCAGCATTTT.